This T cell receptor (beta chain) emerged from a study of blood T cell repertoires in COVID-19. Overall study context: Samples came from the United States, Italy and Spain, spanning acute and convalescent COVID-19. PBMCs, B-cell-depleted T cells, or T cells provided the cDNA or gDNA that made up the material.

Per the germline V gene, CDR1 is MGHRA and CDR2 is YSYEKL. This CDR3 spans 16 amino acids. Between the trimmed V and J ends, which lost 4 bases and 4 bases, there was a span of 18 bases. Authors' processing steps: Reference gene primers were amplified, and this amplification served to estimate nucleated cell counts. The repertoire was sequenced with immunoSEQ multiplex PCR; TCRdb's copy has only in-frame clones and lacks some. The V and J calls and clone size come from that table; D and trimming were worked out from the DNA. The table has 20,000 to 25,000 clones, around 80% seen once. Specimen: peripheral blood. This rearrangement joins TRBV4-1 to TRBJ2-3; D is undetermined. This clonotype was obtained from a man aged 60 to 75 with active COVID-19. CDR3 amino acids: CASSRLNEPQADTQYF. CDR3 sequence (DNA): TGCGCCAGCAGCCGCCTGAACGAGCCTCAGGCAGATACGCAGTATTTT.